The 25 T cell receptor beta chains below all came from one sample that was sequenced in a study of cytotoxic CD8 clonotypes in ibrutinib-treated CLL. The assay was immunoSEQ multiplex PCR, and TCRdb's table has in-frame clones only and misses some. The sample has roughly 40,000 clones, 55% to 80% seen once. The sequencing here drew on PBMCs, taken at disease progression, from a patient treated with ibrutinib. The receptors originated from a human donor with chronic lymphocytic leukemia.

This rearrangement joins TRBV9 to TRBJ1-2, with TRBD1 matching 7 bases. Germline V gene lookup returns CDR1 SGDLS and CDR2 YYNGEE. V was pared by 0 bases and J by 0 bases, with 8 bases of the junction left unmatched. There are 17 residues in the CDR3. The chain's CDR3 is CASSVDYFGTANYGYTF. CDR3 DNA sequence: TGTGCCAGCAGCGTAGATTATTTTGGGACAGCTAACTATGGCTACACCTTC.

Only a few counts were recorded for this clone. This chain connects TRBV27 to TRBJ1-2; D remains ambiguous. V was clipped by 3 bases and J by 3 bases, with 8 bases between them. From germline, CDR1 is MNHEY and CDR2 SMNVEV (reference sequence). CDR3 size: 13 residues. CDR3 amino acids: CASSFWGDYGYTF. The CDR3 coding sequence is TGTGCCAGCAGTTTCTGGGGTGACTATGGCTACACCTTC.

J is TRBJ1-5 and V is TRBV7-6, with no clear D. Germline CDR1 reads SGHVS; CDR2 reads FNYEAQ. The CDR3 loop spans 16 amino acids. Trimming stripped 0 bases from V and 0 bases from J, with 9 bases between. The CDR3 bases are TGTGCCAGCAGCTTAGCGACAATTTATAGCAATCAGCCCCAGCATTTT. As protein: CASSLATIYSNQPQHF.

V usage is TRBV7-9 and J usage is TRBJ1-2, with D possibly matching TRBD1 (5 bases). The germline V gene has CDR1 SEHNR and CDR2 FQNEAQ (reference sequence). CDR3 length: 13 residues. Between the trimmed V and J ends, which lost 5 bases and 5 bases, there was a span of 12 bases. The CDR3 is CASSPSGGYGYTF. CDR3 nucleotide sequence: TGTGCCAGCAGCCCGAGTGGGGGATATGGCTACACCTTC.

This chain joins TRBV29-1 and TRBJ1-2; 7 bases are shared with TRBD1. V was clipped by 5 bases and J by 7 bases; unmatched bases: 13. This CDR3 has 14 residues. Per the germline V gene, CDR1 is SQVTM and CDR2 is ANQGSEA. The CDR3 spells CSVYRSQGRFGYTF. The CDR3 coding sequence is TGCAGCGTTTACCGCTCACAGGGGCGTTTTGGCTACACCTTC.

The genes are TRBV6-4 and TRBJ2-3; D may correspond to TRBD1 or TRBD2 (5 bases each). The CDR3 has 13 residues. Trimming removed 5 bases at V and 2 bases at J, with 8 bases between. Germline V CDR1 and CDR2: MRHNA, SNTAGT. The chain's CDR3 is CASSRGPTDTQYF. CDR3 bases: TGTGCCAGCAGTAGGGGACCCACAGATACGCAGTATTTT.

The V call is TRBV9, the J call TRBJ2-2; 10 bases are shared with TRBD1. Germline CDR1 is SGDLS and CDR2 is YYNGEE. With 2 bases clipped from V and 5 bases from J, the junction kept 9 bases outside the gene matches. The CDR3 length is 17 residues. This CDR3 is CASSVNIGQGDTGELFF. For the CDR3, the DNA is TGTGCCAGCAGCGTGAACATTGGACAGGGGGATACCGGGGAGCTGTTTTTT.

In nucleotides, the CDR3 is TGCGCCAGCAGCTTTGGTGCAGGGCCGAACACTGAAGCTTTCTTT. Residues: CASSFGAGPNTEAFF. This rearrangement joins TRBV5-1 to TRBJ1-1; maybe TRBD1 (5 bases). Germline CDR1 is SGHRS and CDR2 is YFSETQ. V lost 2 bases, J lost 1 base, and 12 bases lay in between. This CDR3 region has 15 residues.

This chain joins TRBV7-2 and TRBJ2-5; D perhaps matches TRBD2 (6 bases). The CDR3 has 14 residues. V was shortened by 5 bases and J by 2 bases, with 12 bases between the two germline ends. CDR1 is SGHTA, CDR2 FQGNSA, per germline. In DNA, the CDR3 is TGTGCCAGCAGCCCCGGGGGAAATCAAGAGACCCAGTACTTC. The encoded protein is CASSPGGNQETQYF.

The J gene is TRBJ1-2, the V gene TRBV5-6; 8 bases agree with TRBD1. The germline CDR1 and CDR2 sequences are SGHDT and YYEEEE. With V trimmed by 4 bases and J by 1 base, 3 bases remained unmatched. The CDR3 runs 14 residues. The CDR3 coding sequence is TGTGCCAGCAGCAGGACAGGGTTTAACTATGGCTACACCTTC. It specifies CASSRTGFNYGYTF.

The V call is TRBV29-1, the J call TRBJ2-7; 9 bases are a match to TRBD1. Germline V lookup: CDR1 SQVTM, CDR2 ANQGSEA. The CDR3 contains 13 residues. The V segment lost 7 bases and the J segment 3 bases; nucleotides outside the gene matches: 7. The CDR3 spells CSGGQGLFYEQYF. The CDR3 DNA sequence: TGCAGCGGCGGACAGGGGTTATTCTACGAGCAGTACTTC.

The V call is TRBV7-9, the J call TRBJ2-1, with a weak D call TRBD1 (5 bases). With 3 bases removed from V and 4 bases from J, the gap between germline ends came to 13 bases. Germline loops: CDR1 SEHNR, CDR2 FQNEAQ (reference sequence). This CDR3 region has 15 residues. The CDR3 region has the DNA TGTGCCAGCAGCTTGGACATCGGCGTATACAATGAGCAGTTCTTC. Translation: CASSLDIGVYNEQFF. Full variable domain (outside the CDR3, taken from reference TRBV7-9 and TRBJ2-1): DTGVSQNPRHKITKRGQNVTFRCDPISEHNRLYWYRQTLGQGPEFLTYFQNEAQLEKSRLLSDRFSAERPKGSFSTLEIQRTEQGDSAMYLCASSLDIGVYNEQFFGPGTRLTVL.

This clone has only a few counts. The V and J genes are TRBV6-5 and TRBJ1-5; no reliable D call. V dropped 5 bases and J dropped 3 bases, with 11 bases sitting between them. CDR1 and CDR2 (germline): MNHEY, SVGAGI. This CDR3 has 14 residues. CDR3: CASSRPGSNQPQHF. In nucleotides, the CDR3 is TGTGCCAGCAGTCGACCGGGATCCAATCAGCCCCAGCATTTT.

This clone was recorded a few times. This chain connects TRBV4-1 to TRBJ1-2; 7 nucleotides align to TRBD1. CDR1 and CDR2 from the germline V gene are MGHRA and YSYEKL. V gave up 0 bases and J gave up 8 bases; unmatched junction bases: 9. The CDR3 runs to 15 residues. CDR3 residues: CASSQEAGQSEGYTF. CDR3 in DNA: TGCGCCAGCAGCCAAGAGGCGGGACAGTCAGAAGGCTACACCTTC.

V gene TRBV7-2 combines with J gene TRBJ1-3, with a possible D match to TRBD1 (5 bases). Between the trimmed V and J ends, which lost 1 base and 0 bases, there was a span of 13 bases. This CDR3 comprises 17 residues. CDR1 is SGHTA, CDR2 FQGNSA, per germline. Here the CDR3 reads CASSLDQGLLSGNTIYF. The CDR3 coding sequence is TGTGCCAGCAGCTTAGATCAGGGCCTACTCTCTGGAAACACCATATATTTT.

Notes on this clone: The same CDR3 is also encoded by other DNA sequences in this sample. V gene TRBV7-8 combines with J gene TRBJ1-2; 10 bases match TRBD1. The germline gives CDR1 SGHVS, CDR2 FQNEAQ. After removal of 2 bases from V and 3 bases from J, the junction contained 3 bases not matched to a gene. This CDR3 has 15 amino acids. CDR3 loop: CASSLWDRGDYGYTF. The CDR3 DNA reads TGTGCCAGCAGCTTATGGGACAGGGGAGACTATGGCTACACCTTC.

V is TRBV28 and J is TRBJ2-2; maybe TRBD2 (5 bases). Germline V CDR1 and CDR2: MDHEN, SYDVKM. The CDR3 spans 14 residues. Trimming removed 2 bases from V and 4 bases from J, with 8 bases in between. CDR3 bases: TGTGCCAGCAGTTTACCGGGGTTCACCGGGGAGCTGTTTTTT. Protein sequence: CASSLPGFTGELFF. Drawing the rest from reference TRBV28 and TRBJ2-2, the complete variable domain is DVKVTQSSRYLVKRTGEKVFLECVQDMDHENMFWYRQDPGLGLRLIYFSYDVKMKEKGDIPEGYSVSREKKERFSLILESASTNQTSMYLCASSLPGFTGELFFGEGSRLTVL.

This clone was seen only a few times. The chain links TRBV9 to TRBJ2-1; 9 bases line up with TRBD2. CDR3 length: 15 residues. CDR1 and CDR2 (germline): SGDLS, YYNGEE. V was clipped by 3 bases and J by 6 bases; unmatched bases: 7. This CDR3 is CASSGRLAGANEQFF. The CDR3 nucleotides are TGTGCCAGCAGCGGAAGATTAGCGGGAGCCAATGAGCAGTTCTTC.

CDR3 protein: CASTRDFGSSSGANVLTF. CDR3 sequence (DNA): TGTGCCAGTACCCGGGACTTCGGGTCTAGCTCTGGGGCCAACGTCCTGACTTTC. V usage is TRBV19 and J usage is TRBJ2-6, with D maybe TRBD2 (6 bases). Germline loops: CDR1 LNHDA, CDR2 SQIVND (reference sequence). V lost 7 bases to trimming and J lost 0 bases, with 19 bases between them. The length of the CDR3 is 18 residues. Variable domain in full (rest from reference TRBV19 and TRBJ2-6): DGGITQSPKYLFRKEGQNVTLSCEQNLNHDAMYWYRQDPGQGLRLIYYSQIVNDFQKGDIAEGYSVSREKKESFPLTVTSAQKNPTAFYLCASTRDFGSSSGANVLTFGAGSRLTVL.

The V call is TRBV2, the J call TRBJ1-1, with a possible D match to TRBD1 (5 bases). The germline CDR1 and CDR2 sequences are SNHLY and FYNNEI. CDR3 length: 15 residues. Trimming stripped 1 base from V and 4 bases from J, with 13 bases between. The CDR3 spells CASSEVAGRVTEAFF. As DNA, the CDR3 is TGTGCCAGCAGTGAAGTCGCAGGGAGGGTCACTGAAGCTTTCTTT.

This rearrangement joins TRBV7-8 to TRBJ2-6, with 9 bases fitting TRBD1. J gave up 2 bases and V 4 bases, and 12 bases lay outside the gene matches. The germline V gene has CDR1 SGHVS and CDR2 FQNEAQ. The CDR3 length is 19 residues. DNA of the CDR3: TGTGCCAGCAGCTCCAAGCCCGGGACAGGGCGGCCTGGGGCCAACGTCCTGACTTTC. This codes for CASSSKPGTGRPGANVLTF.

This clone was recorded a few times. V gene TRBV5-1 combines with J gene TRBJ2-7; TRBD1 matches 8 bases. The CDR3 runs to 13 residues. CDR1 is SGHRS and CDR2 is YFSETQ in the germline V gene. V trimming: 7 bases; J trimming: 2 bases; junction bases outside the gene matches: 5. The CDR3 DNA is TGCGCCAGCCAGGGACAGGAGACCTACGAGCAGTACTTC. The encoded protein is CASQGQETYEQYF.

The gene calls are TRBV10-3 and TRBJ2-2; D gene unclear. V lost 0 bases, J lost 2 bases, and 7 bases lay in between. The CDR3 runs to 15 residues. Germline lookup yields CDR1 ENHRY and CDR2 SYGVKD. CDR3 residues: CAISESNSNTGELFF. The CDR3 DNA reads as TGTGCCATCAGTGAGTCCAACAGTAACACCGGGGAGCTGTTTTTT.

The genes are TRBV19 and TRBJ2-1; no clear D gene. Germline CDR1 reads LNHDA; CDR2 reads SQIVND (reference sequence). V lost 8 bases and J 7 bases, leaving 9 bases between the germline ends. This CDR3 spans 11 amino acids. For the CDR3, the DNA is TGTGCCAGTCGGACGCTAAATGAGCAGTTCTTC. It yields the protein CASRTLNEQFF.

This CDR3 reads CASSFYGTGNTGELFF. CDR3 nucleotides: TGTGCCAGCAGTTTTTATGGGACAGGAAACACCGGGGAGCTGTTTTTT. The chain recombines TRBV27 with TRBJ2-2, with 8 bases lining up with TRBD1. J lost 2 bases, V lost 3 bases, and 5 bases had no gene match. The germline CDR1 and CDR2 sequences are MNHEY and SMNVEV (reference sequence). The length of the CDR3 is 16 residues.